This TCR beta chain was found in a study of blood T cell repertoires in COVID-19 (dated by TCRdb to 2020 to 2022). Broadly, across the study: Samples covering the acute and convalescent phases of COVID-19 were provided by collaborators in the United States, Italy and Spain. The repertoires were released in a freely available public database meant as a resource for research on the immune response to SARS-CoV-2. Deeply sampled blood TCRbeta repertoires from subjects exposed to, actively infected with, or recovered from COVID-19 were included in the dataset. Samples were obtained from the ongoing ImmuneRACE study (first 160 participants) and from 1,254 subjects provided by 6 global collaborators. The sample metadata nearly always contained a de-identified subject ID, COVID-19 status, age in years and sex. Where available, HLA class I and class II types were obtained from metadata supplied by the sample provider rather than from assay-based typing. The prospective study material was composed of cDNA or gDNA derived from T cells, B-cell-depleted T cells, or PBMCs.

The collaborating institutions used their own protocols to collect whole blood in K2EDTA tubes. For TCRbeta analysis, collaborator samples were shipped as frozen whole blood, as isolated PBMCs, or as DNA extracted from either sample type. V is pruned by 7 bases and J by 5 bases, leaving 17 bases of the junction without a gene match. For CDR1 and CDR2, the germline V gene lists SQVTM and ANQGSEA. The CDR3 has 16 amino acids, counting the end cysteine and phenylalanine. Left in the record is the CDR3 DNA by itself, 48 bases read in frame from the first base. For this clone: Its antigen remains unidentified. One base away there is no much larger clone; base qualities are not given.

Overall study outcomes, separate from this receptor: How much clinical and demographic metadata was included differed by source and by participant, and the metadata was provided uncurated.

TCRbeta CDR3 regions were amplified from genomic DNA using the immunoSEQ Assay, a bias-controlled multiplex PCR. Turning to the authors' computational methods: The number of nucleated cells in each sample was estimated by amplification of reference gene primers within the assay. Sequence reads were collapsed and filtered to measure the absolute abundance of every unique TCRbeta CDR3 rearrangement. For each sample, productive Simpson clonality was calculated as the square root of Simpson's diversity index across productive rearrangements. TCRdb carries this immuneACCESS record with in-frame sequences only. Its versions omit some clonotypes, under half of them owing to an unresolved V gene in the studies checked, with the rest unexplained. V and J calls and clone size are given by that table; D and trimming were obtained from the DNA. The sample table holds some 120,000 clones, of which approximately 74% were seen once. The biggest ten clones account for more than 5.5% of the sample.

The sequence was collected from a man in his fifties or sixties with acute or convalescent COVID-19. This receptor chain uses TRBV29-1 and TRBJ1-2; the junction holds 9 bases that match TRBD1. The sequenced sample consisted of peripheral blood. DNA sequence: TGCAGCGCCCGCCGGGGACAGGGCCGTGATATTTATGGCTACACCTTC. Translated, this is CSARRGQGRDIYGYTF.